One sample yielded the 26 T cell receptor beta chains listed below, sequenced in a study of T-cell reconstitution after alpha-beta-depleted transplantation in children. Preparation of the TCRbeta library used unique molecular identifiers. TCRdb called the PCR reads again in MiXCR, with one record for every CDR3 protein. Of 280,000 or so distinct CDR3 sequences in the sample, 11% are singletons; the top ten hold less than 25%. The sample here was peripheral blood, taken 180 days after TCRalphabeta/CD19-depleted stem cell transplant. These receptors all come from a male patient aged 2-15 years who had a stem cell transplant for chronic granulomatous disease, so the T cells may come from the graft donor.

This clonotype was observed many times. The chain uses TRBV27 and TRBJ2-5; 12 bases line up with TRBD1. The germline CDR1 and CDR2 sequences are MNHEY and SMNVEV (reference sequence). With 4 bases clipped from V and 7 bases from J, the junction kept 10 bases outside the gene matches. This CDR3 spans 16 amino acids. The CDR3 spells CASSSRDRGLYGTQYF. Here the CDR3 DNA reads TGTGCCAGCAGTTCCCGGGACAGGGGGCTGTATGGGACCCAGTACTTC.

With regard to this clonotype: The junction departs from germline at one end; a sequencing error may be responsible. The chain employs TRBV5-6 and TRBJ2-7; D not resolved. The CDR3 totals 14 residues. CDR1 and CDR2 from the germline V gene are SGHDT and YYEEEE. The CDR3 sequence: CASSFGTSSYKQYF. Written as DNA, the CDR3 is TGTGCCAGCAGCTTCGGCACCAGCTCCTACAAGCAGTACTTC.

This clonotype was seen many times. The chain recombines TRBV20-1 with TRBJ1-6; D not resolved. Germline CDR1 DFQATT, CDR2 SNEGSKA (reference sequence). The CDR3 consists of 17 residues. Between the trimmed V and J ends, which lost 3 bases and 0 bases, there was a span of 15 bases. The CDR3 DNA is TGCAGTGCTAGTGACTTGGGGTCGAGCTCCTATAATTCACCCCTCCACTTT. This sequence encodes CSASDLGSSSYNSPLHF.

J is TRBJ2-1 and V is TRBV27; 7 bases map to TRBD2. Germline CDR1 MNHEY, CDR2 SMNVEV (reference sequence). CDR3 length: 15 amino acids. J gave up 6 bases and V 2 bases, and 7 bases lay outside the gene matches. The CDR3: CASSLGWGGGNEQFF. DNA for the CDR3: TGTGCCAGCAGTTTAGGTTGGGGGGGAGGCAATGAGCAGTTCTTC.

This clonotype was recorded many times. The J gene is TRBJ1-2, the V gene TRBV6-1; 7 bases map to TRBD1. With V trimmed by 7 bases and J by 10 bases, 9 bases remained unmatched. The CDR3 runs 12 residues. Germline CDR1 MNHNS, CDR2 SASEGT. The CDR3 DNA reads TGTGCCAGCATCTTCAGGGGGGGCGCCTACACCTTC. Amino acid sequence: CASIFRGGAYTF.

At least ten counts were recorded for this clonotype. The genes are TRBV10-3 and TRBJ2-7; 9 nucleotides align to TRBD1. Unmatched junction bases numbered 9, after V lost 6 bases and J lost 0 bases. CDR3 length: 16 residues. Germline lookup yields CDR1 ENHRY and CDR2 SYGVKD. CDR3 protein: CAIRETGTGNSYEQYF. The CDR3, as DNA: TGTGCCATCAGAGAAACCGGGACAGGGAACTCCTACGAGCAGTACTTC.

This clonotype was picked up many times. It may be a read error: a sequence one base away is much more abundant. V usage is TRBV3-1 and J usage is TRBJ2-7; D remains ambiguous. The CDR3 sequence is 11 residues long. The V end lost 1 base, the J end lost 6 bases, and 4 bases lay between the germline ends. Germline V gives CDR1 LGHDT, CDR2 YNNKEL (reference sequence). The CDR3 nucleotides read TGTGCCAGCAGCCAAGCGTCCGAGCAGTACTTC. Translating it yields CASSQASEQYF.

This clonotype was found many times. This sequence joins TRBV29-1 and TRBJ2-3; 10 bases line up with TRBD2. Losses at the gene ends were 3 bases for V and 9 bases for J; bases not matched to a gene: 9. Germline values: CDR1 SQVTM, CDR2 ANQGSEA. The CDR3 spans 14 residues. This CDR3 is CSVEGTSAGGTQYF. The CDR3 DNA sequence: TGCAGCGTTGAGGGGACTAGCGCGGGAGGGACGCAGTATTTT.

This clonotype was observed many times. The chain is built from TRBV20-1 and TRBJ2-3, with D perhaps TRBD2 (5 bases). Germline CDR1 DFQATT, CDR2 SNEGSKA (reference sequence). The CDR3 is made up of 14 amino acids. The V end lost 5 bases, the J end lost 4 bases, and 16 bases lay between the germline ends. DNA for the CDR3: TGCAGTGCTGAACCCATCGCGGAGGCAGATACGCAGTATTTT. Its translation is CSAEPIAEADTQYF.

The gene calls are TRBV12-3 or TRBV12-4 and TRBJ1-5; D is possibly TRBD1 (6 bases). The CDR3 is made up of 13 amino acids. Trimming left V 3 bases short and J 9 bases short, with 12 bases between. The CDR3 loop is CASSFDRQGPQHF. In nucleotides, the CDR3 is TGTGCCAGCAGTTTTGACAGGCAGGGGCCCCAGCATTTT.

The V call is TRBV19, the J call TRBJ2-1, with D hard to call. Germline-derived CDR1 and CDR2 are LNHDA and SQIVND (reference sequence). The V end was cut by 5 bases, the J end by 0 bases, with 14 bases between. The CDR3 spans 16 residues. The DNA for the CDR3 is TGTGCCAGTAGTCCATTTTCCACCCACTCCTACAATGAGCAGTTCTTC. It codes for CASSPFSTHSYNEQFF.

This clonotype was seen repeatedly, ten times or more. This chain connects TRBV11-2 to TRBJ2-3, with TRBD2 identical over 10 bases. Germline CDR1 reads SGHAT; CDR2 reads FQNNGV. CDR3 length equals 18 residues. Unmatched junction bases numbered 11, after V lost 0 bases and J lost 5 bases. The CDR3 DNA follows: TGTGCCAGCAGCTTAGAGAGGAGTGAGCGGGGGGGCCAAGATACGCAGTATTTT. Amino acids: CASSLERSERGGQDTQYF.

The sample holds many counts of this clonotype. The chain employs TRBV3-1 and TRBJ2-3, with D tentatively TRBD1 or TRBD2 (5 bases each). This CDR3 is built from 17 residues. The ends were cut back, 0 bases at V and 4 bases at J, with 17 bases in the middle. Germline V CDR1 and CDR2: LGHDT, YNNKEL (reference sequence). The DNA of the CDR3 is TGTGCCAGCAGCCAAGACGTTGAGAGGGGTGCAGCAGATACGCAGTATTTT. This codes for CASSQDVERGAADTQYF.

In this sample, this clonotype turned up many times. The rearrangement links TRBV6-5 to TRBJ2-6; D is unresolved. CDR1 is MNHEY and CDR2 is SVGAGI in the germline V gene. V lost 2 bases and J lost 0, with 5 bases in between. The CDR3 spans 15 residues. CDR3 sequence: CASSYADSGANVLTF. CDR3 nucleotide sequence: TGTGCCAGCAGTTACGCTGACTCTGGGGCCAACGTCCTGACTTTC.

V gene TRBV7-2 combines with J gene TRBJ2-5, with unresolved D. The CDR3 extends over 14 amino acids. In germline, CDR1 is SGHTA, CDR2 FQGNSA. V lost 7 bases to trimming and J lost 9 bases, with 21 bases between them. The CDR3 loop reads CASTIPVPSLSQYF. CDR3 nucleotide sequence: TGTGCCAGCACCATACCCGTCCCGTCTCTTTCCCAGTACTTC.

At least ten counts were recorded for this clonotype. The chain carries TRBV12-3 or TRBV12-4 and TRBJ1-5; D is undetermined. This CDR3 contains 12 residues. Trimming cost V 8 bases and J 3 bases, with 8 bases left between them. This CDR3 reads CASRGDNQPQHF. The CDR3 DNA reads TGTGCCAGCCGGGGTGACAATCAGCCCCAGCATTTT.

Regarding this clonotype: A read error may be the cause here, since a much bigger clone is one base away. The chain links TRBV7-6 to TRBJ2-2; TRBD2 might be the D (5 bases). This CDR3 is built from 17 residues. CDR1 SGHVS and CDR2 FNYEAQ come from the germline V gene. CDR3 sequence: CASSLARAGVNTGVLFF. In nucleotides, the CDR3 is TGTGCCAGCAGCTTAGCGCGGGCGGGCGTTAACACCGGGGTGCTGTTTTTT.

Points on this clonotype: Possible read error: a much larger clone is one base away. The chain is built from TRBV30 and TRBJ2-5; possibly TRBD1 or TRBD2 for D (5 bases each). The CDR3 contains 11 residues. Germline V gene lookup returns CDR1 GTSNPN and CDR2 SVGIG (reference sequence). CDR3 nucleotides: TGTGCCTGGAGGGGGGAAGAGACCCAGTCCTTC. Translating gives CAWRGEETQSF.

There are many counts of this clonotype. V usage is TRBV7-6 and J usage is TRBJ2-5, with D possibly TRBD2 on 6 matching bases. With 4 bases removed from V and 2 bases from J, the gap between germline ends came to 17 bases. The germline V gene encodes CDR1 SGHVS and CDR2 FNYEAQ. The CDR3 loop spans 16 amino acids. This CDR3 reads CASSSQGRREQETQYF. In nucleotides, the CDR3 is TGTGCCAGCAGCTCCCAGGGAAGGCGGGAACAAGAGACCCAGTACTTC. Full variable domain (rest looked up from reference TRBV7-6 and TRBJ2-5): GAGVSQSPRYKVTKRGQDVALRCDPISGHVSLYWYRQALGQGPEFLTYFNYEAQQDKSGLPNDRFSAERPEGSISTLTIQRTEQRDSAMYRCASSSQGRREQETQYFGPGTRLLVL.

This clonotype was seen ten or more times. The J gene is TRBJ2-3, the V gene TRBV4-2; no firm D call. CDR3 length: 17 amino acids. Per the germline V gene, CDR1 is LGHNA and CDR2 is YNFKEQ. V was cut by 1 base and J by 5 bases, with 19 bases left in between. The CDR3 nucleotides read TGTGCCAGCAGCCAAGTGTTTGGGGTCTCCCCGCAAGATACGCAGTATTTT. Amino acid sequence: CASSQVFGVSPQDTQYF.

This clonotype was seen many times. This sequence joins TRBV25-1 and TRBJ2-7; 9 positions match TRBD1. The CDR3 has 15 residues. CDR1 and CDR2 (germline): MGHDK, SYGVNS. V lost 2 bases, J lost 5 bases, and 7 bases stayed unmatched. This chain's CDR3 is CASSEHGTGNHEQYF. The CDR3 DNA reads as TGTGCCAGCAGTGAACACGGGACAGGGAACCACGAGCAGTACTTC.

This chain joins TRBV10-3 and TRBJ2-3, with a tentative D call TRBD1 (6 bases). The V and J ends lost 2 bases and 0 bases respectively, with 12 bases between them. Germline V lookup: CDR1 ENHRY, CDR2 SYGVKD. This CDR3 spans 16 amino acids. Here the CDR3 reads CAISERAGDSTDTQYF. The CDR3 region has the DNA TGTGCCATCAGTGAGAGGGCAGGGGACAGCACAGATACGCAGTATTTT.

This clonotype has at least ten counts. The V and J genes are TRBV12-3 or TRBV12-4 and TRBJ2-7; 9 nucleotides line up with TRBD2. The CDR3 covers 14 residues. The junction had 8 bases not matched to a gene; V was cut back by 10 bases and J by 1 base. The CDR3 DNA reads TGTGCCACCTCCGAAGCGGGAGGATCCTACGAGCAGTACTTC. It translates to CATSEAGGSYEQYF.

The chain is built from TRBV15 and TRBJ2-7; D is perhaps TRBD1 (6 bases). The CDR3 consists of 13 residues. Trimming shortened V by 3 bases and J by 2 bases, and 8 bases separated the two germline ends. The V gene's germline CDR1 is LNHNV and CDR2 YYDKDF (reference sequence). This CDR3 reads CATSSKGAYEQYF. Here the CDR3 DNA reads TGTGCCACCAGCAGTAAGGGGGCCTACGAGCAGTACTTC. The full variable domain, completed using reference TRBV15 and TRBJ2-7, is DAMVIQNPRYQVTQFGKPVTLSCSQTLNHNVMYWYQQKSSQAPKLLFHYYDKDFNNEADTPDNFQSRRPNTSFCFLDIRSPGLGDTAMYLCATSSKGAYEQYFGPGTRLTVT.

This clonotype was observed at least ten times. The V call is TRBV7-2, the J call TRBJ2-1; 13 nucleotides line up with TRBD2. The length of the CDR3 is 16 residues. From germline, CDR1 is SGHTA and CDR2 FQGNSA. Germline trimming cut 5 bases from V and 7 bases from J; bases unmatched to any gene: 8. In DNA, the CDR3 is TGTGCCAGCAGCCGAGGACTAGCGGGGGCCAGAAATGAGCAGTTCTTC. It translates to CASSRGLAGARNEQFF.

This clonotype has ten or more counts. The J gene is TRBJ2-1, the V gene TRBV9, with D uncertain. V was cut by 0 bases and J by 6 bases, with 4 bases left in between. Germline CDR1 reads SGDLS; CDR2 reads YYNGEE. The CDR3 spans 12 residues. The chain's CDR3 is CASSVVSNEQFF. The CDR3 coding sequence is TGTGCCAGCAGCGTAGTGTCCAATGAGCAGTTCTTC.